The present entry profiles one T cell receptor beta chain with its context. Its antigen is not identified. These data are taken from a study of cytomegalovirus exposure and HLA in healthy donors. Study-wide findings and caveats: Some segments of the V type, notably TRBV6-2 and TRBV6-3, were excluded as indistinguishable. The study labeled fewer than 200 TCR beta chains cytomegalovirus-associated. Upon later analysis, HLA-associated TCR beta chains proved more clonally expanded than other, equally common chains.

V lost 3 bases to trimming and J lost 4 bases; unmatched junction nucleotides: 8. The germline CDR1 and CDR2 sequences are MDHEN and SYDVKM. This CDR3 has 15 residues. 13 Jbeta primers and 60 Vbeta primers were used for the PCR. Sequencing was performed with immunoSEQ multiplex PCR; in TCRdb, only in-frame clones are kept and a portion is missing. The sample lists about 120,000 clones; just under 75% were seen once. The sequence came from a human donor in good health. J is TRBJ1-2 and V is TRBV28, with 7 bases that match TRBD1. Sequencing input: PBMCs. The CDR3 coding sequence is TGTGCCAGCAGTTTCAGTGAGGGGGCAAGCTATGGCTACACCTTC. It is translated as CASSFSEGASYGYTF.